The clone carrying this T cell receptor (beta chain) was observed many times. As originally analysed: Amplification with reference gene primers provided the estimates of nucleated cell counts. Generated by immunoSEQ multiplex PCR, the TCRdb table keeps only in-frame clones and is missing some. V and J calls and clone size are as listed in that table; D and trimming were resolved from the DNA. The sample carries under 250,000 clones, around 81% recorded once. The data are from a study of blood T cell repertoires in COVID-19. Study in general: The United States, Italy and Spain provided the acute and convalescent COVID-19 samples. T cells, B-cell-depleted T cells, or PBMCs provided the cDNA or gDNA that served as material.

Germline loops: CDR1 MDHEN, CDR2 SYDVKM. This CDR3 spans 13 amino acids. V shed 5 bases and J shed 0 bases, with 4 bases lying between them. The specimen was peripheral blood. The chain links TRBV28 to TRBJ2-2; D not certain. The source is a man aged 45-60 years with active or convalescent COVID-19. The CDR3 sequence: CASSPSNTGELFF. CDR3 DNA sequence: TGTGCCAGCAGTCCTTCGAACACCGGGGAGCTGTTTTTT.